This T cell receptor beta chain was captured in a study of CD8 T cells in ankylosing spondylitis. Regarding the study as a whole: Significant enrichment of disease-linked clones was reported in matched ankylosing spondylitis synovial fluid.

This clonotype was detected many times. The antigen is unknown. MiXCR, applied by TCRdb to the 5' RACE reads, yields one record per CDR3 protein. The sample records a few hundred thousand distinct CDR3 sequences, about 10% being singletons. Input material: blood, either unsorted or a sorted T cell fraction (not recorded which). The sequence derives from a male donor with ankylosing spondylitis or in good health (not recorded which).

CDR3 nucleotides: TGTGCCACCAGTGATGGAACCGGGACAGGGCGGACAGATACGCAGTATTTT. Its protein is CATSDGTGTGRTDTQYF. The J gene is TRBJ2-3, the V gene TRBV24-1, with 9 bases lining up with TRBD1. In germline, CDR1 is KGHDR, CDR2 SFDVKD. Unmatched junction bases numbered 9, after V lost 3 bases and J lost 3 bases. This CDR3 comprises 17 residues.